A selection of T cell receptor beta chains follows, all from one sample in a study of T cell changes during pregnancy in multiple sclerosis. Profiled with immunoSEQ multiplex PCR; TCRdb holds only in-frame clones, not every one. Seen here are tens of thousands of clones, more than 80% observed once, and the top ten hold approximately 0.2%. The material sequenced was CD4+ T cells from peripheral blood mononuclear cells, taken before pregnancy. These receptors were taken from a female donor with multiple sclerosis, enrolled in a pregnancy study. CDR3s include the opening cysteine and the closing phenylalanine or tryptophan. Each record gives: J gene, D gene, V gene, CDR3 protein, CDR3 DNA. The D gene is left open where the match is weak.

j_gene: TRBJ1-5
d_gene: TRBD1
v_gene: TRBV29-1
CDR3aa: CSVSDRGRQPQHF
CDR3nt: TGCAGCGTGAGTGACAGGGGGCGTCAGCCCCAGCATTTT

j_gene: TRBJ2-1
d_gene: .
v_gene: TRBV30
CDR3aa: CAWSPGEPQGNEQFF
CDR3nt: TGTGCCTGGAGTCCTGGGGAACCCCAGGGAAATGAGCAGTTCTTC

j_gene: TRBJ1-5
d_gene: TRBD1
v_gene: TRBV19
CDR3aa: CASSTHGQGAFSSNQPQHF
CDR3nt: TGTGCCAGTAGTACTCACGGACAGGGGGCTTTCTCTAGCAATCAGCCCCAGCATTTT

j_gene: TRBJ2-1
d_gene: TRBD2
v_gene: TRBV5-1
CDR3aa: CASSYGLAATQSYNEQFF
CDR3nt: TGCGCCAGCAGCTATGGACTAGCGGCCACCCAATCCTACAATGAGCAGTTCTTC

j_gene: TRBJ2-6
d_gene: TRBD1
v_gene: TRBV28
CDR3aa: CASSGTTGTVRPGANVLTF
CDR3nt: TGTGCCAGCAGTGGTACTACCGGGACAGTTCGCCCTGGGGCCAACGTCCTGACTTTC

j_gene: TRBJ1-2
d_gene: .
v_gene: TRBV5-6
CDR3aa: CASSLESGIFYGYTF
CDR3nt: TGTGCCAGCAGCTTGGAGTCGGGAATTTTCTATGGCTACACCTTC

j_gene: TRBJ2-3
d_gene: .
v_gene: TRBV5-1
CDR3aa: CASSLLDSEADTQYF
CDR3nt: TGCGCCAGCAGCTTGCTTGACAGTGAGGCAGATACGCAGTATTTT

j_gene: TRBJ1-2
d_gene: .
v_gene: TRBV5-4
CDR3aa: CASSARRGEGYGYTF
CDR3nt: TGTGCCAGCAGCGCCCGGAGGGGAGAGGGCTATGGCTACACCTTC

j_gene: TRBJ2-7
d_gene: TRBD1
v_gene: TRBV5-1
CDR3aa: CASSQTGAVSSYEQYF
CDR3nt: TGCGCCAGCAGCCAGACAGGGGCCGTCAGCTCCTACGAGCAGTACTTC

j_gene: TRBJ2-5
d_gene: TRBD2
v_gene: TRBV28
CDR3aa: CASSRLAGLQETQYF
CDR3nt: TGTGCCAGCAGTCGACTAGCGGGACTACAAGAGACCCAGTACTTC

j_gene: TRBJ2-3
d_gene: TRBD2
v_gene: TRBV19
CDR3aa: CASSIEGSGGHLADTQYF
CDR3nt: TGTGCCAGTAGTATAGAGGGTAGCGGGGGCCATCTGGCAGATACGCAGTATTTT

j_gene: TRBJ2-1
d_gene: TRBD2
v_gene: TRBV10-3
CDR3aa: CAISEAVAGAKYNEQFF
CDR3nt: TGTGCCATCAGTGAGGCAGTAGCGGGAGCGAAGTACAATGAGCAGTTCTTC